Sequencing of this TCR beta chain was carried out in a study of T cell responses to AZD1222 COVID-19 vaccine. This clone was seen only a few times. Generated by immunoSEQ multiplex PCR, the TCRdb table keeps only in-frame clones and is missing some. The table lists about 120,000 clones, 70% to 90% of them singletons. This CDR3 spans 15 amino acids. Trimming stripped 7 bases from V and 0 bases from J, with 13 bases between. CDR1 and CDR2 (germline): LNHDA, SQIVND (reference sequence). The genes are TRBV19 and TRBJ1-5; the D is unclear. The receptor was derived from an adult in good health. Sequenced here: peripheral blood, sampled on day 0 of AZD1222 vaccination. The CDR3 loop reads CASNVWQSSNQPQHF. The CDR3 bases are TGTGCCAGTAACGTCTGGCAGAGTAGCAATCAGCCCCAGCATTTT.